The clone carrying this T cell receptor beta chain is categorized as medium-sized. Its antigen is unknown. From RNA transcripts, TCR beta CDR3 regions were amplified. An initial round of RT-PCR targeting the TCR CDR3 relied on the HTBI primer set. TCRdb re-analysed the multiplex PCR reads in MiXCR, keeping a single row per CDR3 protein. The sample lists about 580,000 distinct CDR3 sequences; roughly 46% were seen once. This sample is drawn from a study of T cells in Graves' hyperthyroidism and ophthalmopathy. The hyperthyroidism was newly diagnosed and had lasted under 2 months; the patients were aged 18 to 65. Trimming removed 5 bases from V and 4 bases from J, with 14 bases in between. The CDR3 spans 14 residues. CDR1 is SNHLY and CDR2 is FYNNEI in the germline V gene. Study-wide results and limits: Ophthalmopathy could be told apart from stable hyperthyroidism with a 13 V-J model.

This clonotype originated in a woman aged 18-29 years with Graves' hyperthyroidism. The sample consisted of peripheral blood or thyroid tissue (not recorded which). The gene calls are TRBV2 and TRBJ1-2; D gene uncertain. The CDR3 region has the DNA TGTGCCAGCAGTACGGATCTACTAAGCTATGGCTACACCTTC. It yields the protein CASSTDLLSYGYTF.